This section outlines one T cell receptor beta chain sequence together with its context. The antigen it recognizes is unknown. One base away there is no much larger clone; base qualities are not given. Reading the germline V gene gives CDR1 SGHAT and CDR2 FQNNGV. Reading from cysteine to phenylalanine, the CDR3 counts 14 amino acids. Only the CDR3 part of the read is kept: 42 bases, read in frame from the first base. V was cut back by 5 bases and J by 2 bases, leaving a gap of 13 bases between them. This sample is part of a study of hypomethylating agent response in myelodysplastic syndrome (dated by TCRdb to about 2021). About the study as a whole: The hypomethylating agent given was azacitidine in 8 of 11 patients and decitabine in 3 of 11 patients. Among the myelodysplastic syndrome patients in the cohort, several were male and 2 were female. Patients had a mean age of about 78 +/- 6.2 years, and a diploid cytogenetic profile was the most common. TET2 was the most frequent mutation, present in about 45% of the 11 patients. Complete response or hematologic improvement was achieved by six patients, and five patients were classified as non-responders. Response was defined as complete response or hematologic improvement, and any patient who met neither criterion was considered a non-responder. Overall study outcomes, separate from this receptor: Healthy control donors were not age-matched to MDS patients, which could have impacted the MDS versus healthy comparison. After treatment with a hypomethylating agent, no significant changes in richness, rarefaction diversity or clonality were seen, whether all patients were considered together or each response group separately. Only about a dozen patients were analyzed, so the cohort was small. Novel clonotypes were found to emerge more often in responders, whereas more contracted clonotypes were observed in non-responders after treatment. Whether the shared GLIPH2 clusters possibly recognize novel MDS antigens was not confirmed and still needs to be tested experimentally.

Library preparation was by the immunoSEQ multiplex PCR assay. Survey resolution was applied, with two replicates of around 200 ng each being run for a total of approximately 400 ng of DNA per sample. Using multiplex PCR primers aimed at V and J genes, the hsTCRB kit picked up rearranged TCRB sequences in genomic DNA. To amplify the CDR3 region, the first PCR ran for about 33 cycles with the QIAGEN Multiplex PCR Kit. Sample barcodes and Illumina adapters were attached to each replicate during a second PCR lasting roughly 8 cycles. Pooled libraries were quantified using a QuantStudio 6 and the KAPA library quantification kit. Approximately 16 pM of pooled libraries was sequenced on an Illumina MiSeq using 156-cycle single-end reads and a 15-cycle index read. The paper's data handling went like this. Of about 170,000 unique clonotypes, approximately 1.7% were flagged by VDJdb annotation as previously reported viral-epitope-specific clonotypes. The immunoSEQ Data Assistant and immunoSEQ Analyzer converted raw reads into normalized, annotated TCRB repertoires. Clonotype analysis used the immunarch R package version 0.6.5 and BioAnalyzer. Before richness was estimated, every repertoire was downsampled to the clone count of the smallest repertoire. Clonotypes were sorted into expanded, contracted or novel categories with Fisher's exact tests, where novel meant the clonotype had zero frequency before treatment. Significantly changed CDR3 beta sequences were clustered with GLIPH2 using simulation_depth=1000 and kmer_min_depth=3, and CDR3s shorter than five residues were excluded. The table comes from immuneACCESS by way of TCRdb, which keeps in-frame sequences with V and J called. Part of the clones is missing from these tables; in studies checked, under half for an unresolved V gene and the rest for unknown reasons. The V and J calls and clone size are taken from that table; D and trimming were inferred from the DNA. This sample holds roughly 4,500 clones; roughly four fifths were observed only once. Around a sixth of the sample is held by the ten biggest clonotypes.

T-cell subsets were not sorted, so the analysis was performed on bulk bone marrow. Immunosequencing of the TCR beta CDR3 regions was performed on bone marrow from about 10 myelodysplastic syndrome patients before and after hypomethylating agent therapy. To track the repertoire longitudinally, every patient provided one baseline bone marrow along with two to three bone marrows taken at different post-treatment timepoints. Whole bone marrow served as the source for genomic DNA extraction, with DNA quality checked using TapeStation, NanoDrop OneC and PicoGreen assays. Recombination connected TRBV11-2 to TRBJ2-7; the best D guess is TRBD2, with 6 bases matching. Material: bone marrow, obtained before or after starting hypomethylating agent treatment for myelodysplastic syndrome (not recorded which). The clonotype originates from a human donor with myelodysplastic syndrome. The CDR3: CASSPAGQPYEQYF. The DNA sequence is TGTGCCAGCAGCCCCGCGGGGCAGCCCTACGAGCAGTACTTC.